The T cell receptor (beta chain) described here comes from a study of regulatory T cells in long-lasting Graves disease. In the study overall: Prior antithyroid drug treatment in newly diagnosed Graves' patients lasted under 3 months. Study findings and constraints: When disease was persistent, TRBV28, TRBJ1-2 and TRBJ2-5 were the favored segments.

Time point described: newly diagnosed GD, antithyroid drugs for less than 3 months. Following extraction of RNA from PBMCs, that RNA was used to make the TCR library. This clonotype was seen at least ten times. Its antigen is undetermined. Arm-PCR of CDR3 regions and iRepertoire HTBI primers were used to build TCR beta libraries. MiXCR, run by TCRdb on the multiplex PCR reads, gives a single entry per CDR3 protein. The sample lists 250,000 or so distinct CDR3 sequences, 20% to 25% seen once, with about 14% in the top ten. Germline V lookup: CDR1 SGHTA, CDR2 FQGNSA. After removal of 5 bases from V and 0 bases from J, the junction contained 19 bases not matched to a gene. The CDR3 is 19 residues long.

This TCR derives from a female donor with Graves disease. Specimen: peripheral blood mononuclear cells (PBMCs), collected at new diagnosis, from a patient treated with antithyroid drugs. The chain has TRBV7-2 and TRBJ2-7, with 7 nucleotides matching TRBD1. The DNA of the CDR3 is TGTGCCAGCAGCCTACACAGGGGCCGCACTACTCTTAGCTCCTACGAGCAGTACTTC. It is translated as CASSLHRGRTTLSSYEQYF.